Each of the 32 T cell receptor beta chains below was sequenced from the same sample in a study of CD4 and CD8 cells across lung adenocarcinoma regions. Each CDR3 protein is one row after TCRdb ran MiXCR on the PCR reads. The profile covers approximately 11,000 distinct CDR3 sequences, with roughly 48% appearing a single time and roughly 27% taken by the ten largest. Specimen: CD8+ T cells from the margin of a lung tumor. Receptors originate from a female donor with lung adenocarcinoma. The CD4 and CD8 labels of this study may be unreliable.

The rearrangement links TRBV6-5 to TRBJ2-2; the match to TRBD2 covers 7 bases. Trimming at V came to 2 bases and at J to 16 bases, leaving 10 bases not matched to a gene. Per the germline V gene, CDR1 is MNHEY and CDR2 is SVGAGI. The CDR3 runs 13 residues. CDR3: CASSYRTSGAQFF. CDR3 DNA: TGTGCCAGCAGTTACCGAACCAGCGGGGCGCAGTTTTTT.

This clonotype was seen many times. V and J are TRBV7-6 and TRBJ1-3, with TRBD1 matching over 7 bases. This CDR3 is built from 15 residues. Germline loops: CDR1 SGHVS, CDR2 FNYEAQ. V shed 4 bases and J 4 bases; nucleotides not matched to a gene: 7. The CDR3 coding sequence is TGTGCCAGCAGCTCCCCCCAGGGGGTCGGAAACACCATATATTTT. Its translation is CASSSPQGVGNTIYF.

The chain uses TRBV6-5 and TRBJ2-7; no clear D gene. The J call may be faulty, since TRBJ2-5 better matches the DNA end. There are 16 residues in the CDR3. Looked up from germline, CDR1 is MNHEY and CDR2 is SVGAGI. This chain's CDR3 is CASSYSNIGWEETQYF. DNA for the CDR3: TGTGCCAGCAGTTACTCGAATATCGGTTGGGAAGAGACCCAGTACTTC.

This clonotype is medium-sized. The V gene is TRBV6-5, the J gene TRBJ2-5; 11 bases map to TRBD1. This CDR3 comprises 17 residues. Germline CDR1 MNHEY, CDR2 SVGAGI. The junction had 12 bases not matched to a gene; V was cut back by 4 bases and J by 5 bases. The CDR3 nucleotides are TGTGCCAGCAGTTCCCGGACAGGGGGCGCGTTCGGGGAGACCCAGTACTTC. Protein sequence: CASSSRTGGAFGETQYF.

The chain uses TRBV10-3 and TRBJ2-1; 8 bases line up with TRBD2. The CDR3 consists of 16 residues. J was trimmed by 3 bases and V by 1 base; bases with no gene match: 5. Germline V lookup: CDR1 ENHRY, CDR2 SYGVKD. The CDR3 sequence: CAISELAGGNYNEQFF. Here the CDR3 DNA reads TGTGCCATCAGTGAGTTGGCGGGAGGAAACTACAATGAGCAGTTCTTC.

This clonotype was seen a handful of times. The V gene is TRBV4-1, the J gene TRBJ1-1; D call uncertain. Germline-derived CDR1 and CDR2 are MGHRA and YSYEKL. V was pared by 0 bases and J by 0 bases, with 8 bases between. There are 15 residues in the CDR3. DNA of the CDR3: TGCGCCAGCAGCCAAGATATACGTCTGAACACTGAAGCTTTCTTT. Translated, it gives CASSQDIRLNTEAFF.

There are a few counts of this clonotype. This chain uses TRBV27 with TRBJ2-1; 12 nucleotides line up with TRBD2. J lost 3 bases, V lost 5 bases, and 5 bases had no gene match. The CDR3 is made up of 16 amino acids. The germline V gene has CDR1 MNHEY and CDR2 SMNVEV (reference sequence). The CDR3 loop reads CASSTWTSGIYNEQFF. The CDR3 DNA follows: TGTGCCAGCAGTACTTGGACTAGCGGGATCTACAATGAGCAGTTCTTC.

The CDR3 protein is CARTMGRGHQETQYF. For the CDR3, the DNA is TGTGCCAGGACGATGGGCAGGGGGCACCAAGAGACGCAGTATTTT. The rearrangement links TRBV6-1 to TRBJ2-3; 8 bases match TRBD1. The germline V gene encodes CDR1 MNHNS and CDR2 SASEGT. CDR3 length equals 15 residues. V lost 9 bases, J lost 9 bases, and 17 bases stayed unmatched.

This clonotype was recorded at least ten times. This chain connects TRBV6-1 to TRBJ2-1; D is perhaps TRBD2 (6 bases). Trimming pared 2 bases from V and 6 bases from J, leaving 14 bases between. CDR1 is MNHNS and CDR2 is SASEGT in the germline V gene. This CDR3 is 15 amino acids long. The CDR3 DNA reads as TGTGCCAGCAGTGAATGGAGCGGGCGCAGCAATGAGCAGTTCTTC. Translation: CASSEWSGRSNEQFF.

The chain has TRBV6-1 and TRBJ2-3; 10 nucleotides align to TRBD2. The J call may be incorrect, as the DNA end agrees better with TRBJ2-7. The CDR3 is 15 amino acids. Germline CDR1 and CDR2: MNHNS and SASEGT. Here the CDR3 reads CASRFQGTSANEQYF. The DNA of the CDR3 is TGTGCCAGCAGATTCCAGGGGACTAGCGCCAATGAGCAGTACTTC.

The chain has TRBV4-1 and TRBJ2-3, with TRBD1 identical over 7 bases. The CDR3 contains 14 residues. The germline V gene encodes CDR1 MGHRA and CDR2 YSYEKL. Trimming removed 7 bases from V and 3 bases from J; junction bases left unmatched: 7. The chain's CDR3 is CASNPGQPTDTQYF. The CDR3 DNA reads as TGCGCCAGCAACCCGGGACAGCCAACAGATACGCAGTATTTT.

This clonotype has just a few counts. The CDR3 DNA follows: TGTGCCAGCGCTCCGGACAGGGAGTGGACAGATACGCAGTATTTT. Protein sequence: CASAPDREWTDTQYF. The J gene is TRBJ2-3, the V gene TRBV9; 8 nucleotides align to TRBD1. Germline V gene sequence: CDR1 SGDLS, CDR2 YYNGEE. The CDR3 contains 15 residues. V shed 7 bases, J shed 3 bases, and the junction held 10 bases outside the gene matches.

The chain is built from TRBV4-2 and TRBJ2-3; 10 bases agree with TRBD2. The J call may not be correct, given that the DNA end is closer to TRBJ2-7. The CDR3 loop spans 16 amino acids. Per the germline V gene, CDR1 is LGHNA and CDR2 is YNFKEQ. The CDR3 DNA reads TGTGCCAGCAGCCAGGGAAGCGGGGGGGCCCTCAGCGAGCAGTACTTC. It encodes CASSQGSGGALSEQYF.

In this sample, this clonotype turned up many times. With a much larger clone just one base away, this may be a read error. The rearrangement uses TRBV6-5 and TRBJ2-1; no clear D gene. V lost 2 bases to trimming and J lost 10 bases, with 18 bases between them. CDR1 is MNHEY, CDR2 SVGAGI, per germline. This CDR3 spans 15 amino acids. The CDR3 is CASSYIQDGSYEQFF. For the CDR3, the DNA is TGTGCCAGCAGTTACATTCAGGACGGCTCCTACGAGCAGTTCTTC.

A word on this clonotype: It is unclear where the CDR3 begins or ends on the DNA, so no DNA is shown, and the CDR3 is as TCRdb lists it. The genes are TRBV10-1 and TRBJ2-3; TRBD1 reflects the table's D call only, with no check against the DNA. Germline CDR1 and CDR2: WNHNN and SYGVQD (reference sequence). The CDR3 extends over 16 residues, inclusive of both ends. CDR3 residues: CASRESVAGGTETQYF.

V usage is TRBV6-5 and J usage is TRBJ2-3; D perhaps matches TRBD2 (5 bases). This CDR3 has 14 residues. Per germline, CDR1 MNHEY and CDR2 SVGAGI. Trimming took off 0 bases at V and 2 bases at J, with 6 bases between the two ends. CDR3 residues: CASSYSGVTDTQYF. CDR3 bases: TGTGCCAGCAGTTACTCCGGGGTCACAGATACGCAGTATTTT.

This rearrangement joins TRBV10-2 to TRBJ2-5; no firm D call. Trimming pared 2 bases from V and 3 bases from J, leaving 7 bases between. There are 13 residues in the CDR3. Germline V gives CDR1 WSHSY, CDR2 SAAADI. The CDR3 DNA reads TGCGCCAGCAGTGAGGACGAGAAAGAGACCCAGTACTTC. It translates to CASSEDEKETQYF.

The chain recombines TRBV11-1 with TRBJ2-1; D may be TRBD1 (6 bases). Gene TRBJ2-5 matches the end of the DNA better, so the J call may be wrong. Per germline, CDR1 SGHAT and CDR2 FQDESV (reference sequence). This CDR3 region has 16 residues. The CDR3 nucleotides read TGTGCCAGCAGCCCCAAAGAACAGGGCCGTAGGGAGACCCAGTACTTC. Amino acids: CASSPKEQGRRETQYF.

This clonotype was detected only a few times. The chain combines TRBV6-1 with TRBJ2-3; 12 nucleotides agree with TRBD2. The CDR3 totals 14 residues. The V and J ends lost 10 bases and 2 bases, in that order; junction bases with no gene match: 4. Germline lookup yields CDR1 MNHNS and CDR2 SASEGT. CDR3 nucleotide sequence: TGTGCCACCCGACTAGCGGGGGACACAGATACGCAGTATTTT. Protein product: CATRLAGDTDTQYF.

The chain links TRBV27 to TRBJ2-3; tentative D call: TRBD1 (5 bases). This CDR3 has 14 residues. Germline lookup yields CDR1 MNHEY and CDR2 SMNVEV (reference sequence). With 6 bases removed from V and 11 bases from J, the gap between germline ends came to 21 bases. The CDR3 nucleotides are TGTGCCAGCAGGGGGCAGGTTGCCAAAAACATGCAGTATTTT. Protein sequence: CASRGQVAKNMQYF.

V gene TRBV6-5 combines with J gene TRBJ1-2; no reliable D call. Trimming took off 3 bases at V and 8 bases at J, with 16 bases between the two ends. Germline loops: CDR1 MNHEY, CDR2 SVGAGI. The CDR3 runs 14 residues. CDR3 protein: CASSYGQVSYGYTF. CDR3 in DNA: TGTGCCAGCAGTTATGGTCAGGTCTCGTACGGCTACACCTTC.

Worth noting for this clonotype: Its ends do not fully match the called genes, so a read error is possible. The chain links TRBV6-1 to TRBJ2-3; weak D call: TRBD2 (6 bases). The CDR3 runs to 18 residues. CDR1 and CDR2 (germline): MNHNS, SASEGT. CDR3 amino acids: CASSSAGPDGRAPDTQYF. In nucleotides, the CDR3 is TGTGCCAGCAGCAGTGCGGGACCAGATGGACGAGCCCCAGATACGCAGTACTTT.

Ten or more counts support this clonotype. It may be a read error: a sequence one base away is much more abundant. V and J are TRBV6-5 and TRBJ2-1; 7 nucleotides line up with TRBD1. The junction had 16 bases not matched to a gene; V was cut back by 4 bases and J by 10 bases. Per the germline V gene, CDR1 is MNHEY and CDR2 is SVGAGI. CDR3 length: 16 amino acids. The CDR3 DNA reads TGTGCCAGCAGTTCCCCGGGACAGAGCATCCCCTACGAGCAGTTCTTC. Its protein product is CASSSPGQSIPYEQFF.

The DNA for the CDR3 is TGCGCCAGCAGCCAAGATCAAAGGCCCCTCCACTTT. Protein sequence: CASSQDQRPLHF. V and J are TRBV4-1 and TRBJ1-6, with no clear D. Per the germline V gene, CDR1 is MGHRA and CDR2 is YSYEKL. V was trimmed by 0 bases and J by 13 bases, leaving 7 bases between them. CDR3 length: 12 amino acids.

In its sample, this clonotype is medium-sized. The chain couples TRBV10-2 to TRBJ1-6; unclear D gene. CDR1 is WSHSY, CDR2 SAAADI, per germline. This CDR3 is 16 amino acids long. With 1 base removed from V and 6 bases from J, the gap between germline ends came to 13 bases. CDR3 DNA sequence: TGCGCCAGCAGTGAGTGGGGATACGGTGGTAATTCACCCCTCCACTTT. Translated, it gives CASSEWGYGGNSPLHF.

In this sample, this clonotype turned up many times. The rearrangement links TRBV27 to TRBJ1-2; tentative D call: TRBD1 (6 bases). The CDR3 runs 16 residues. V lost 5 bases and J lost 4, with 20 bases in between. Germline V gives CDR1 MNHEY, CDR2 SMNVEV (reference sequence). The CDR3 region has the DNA TGTGCCAGCAGTCTCAAGGGGGGCAGAACCCTCTATGGCTACACCTTC. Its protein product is CASSLKGGRTLYGYTF.

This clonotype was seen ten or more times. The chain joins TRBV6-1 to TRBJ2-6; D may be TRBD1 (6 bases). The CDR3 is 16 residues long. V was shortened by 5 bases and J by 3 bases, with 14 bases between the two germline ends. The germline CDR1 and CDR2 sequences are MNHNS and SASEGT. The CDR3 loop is CASSRLPGVGANVLTF. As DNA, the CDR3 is TGTGCCAGCAGTCGCCTACCAGGGGTTGGGGCCAACGTCCTGACTTTC.

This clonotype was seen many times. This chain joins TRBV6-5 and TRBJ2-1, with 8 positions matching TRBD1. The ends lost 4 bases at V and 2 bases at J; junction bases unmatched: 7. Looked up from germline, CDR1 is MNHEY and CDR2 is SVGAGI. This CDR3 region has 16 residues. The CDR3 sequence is CASSSGQGGTYNEQFF. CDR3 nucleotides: TGTGCCAGCAGTTCCGGACAGGGTGGGACCTACAATGAGCAGTTCTTC.

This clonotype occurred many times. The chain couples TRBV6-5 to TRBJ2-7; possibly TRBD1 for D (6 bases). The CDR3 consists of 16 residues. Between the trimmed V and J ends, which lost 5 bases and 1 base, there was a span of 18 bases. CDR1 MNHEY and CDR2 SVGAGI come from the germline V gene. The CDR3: CASSPPYREWSYEQYF. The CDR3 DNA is TGTGCCAGCAGTCCCCCGTACAGGGAGTGGTCCTACGAGCAGTACTTC.

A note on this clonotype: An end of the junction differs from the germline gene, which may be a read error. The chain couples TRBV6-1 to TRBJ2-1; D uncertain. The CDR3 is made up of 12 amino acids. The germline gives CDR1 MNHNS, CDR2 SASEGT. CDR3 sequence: CASSEAGSRLFF. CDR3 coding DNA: TGTGCCAGCAGTGAAGCGGGCAGTCGGCTGTTTTTC.

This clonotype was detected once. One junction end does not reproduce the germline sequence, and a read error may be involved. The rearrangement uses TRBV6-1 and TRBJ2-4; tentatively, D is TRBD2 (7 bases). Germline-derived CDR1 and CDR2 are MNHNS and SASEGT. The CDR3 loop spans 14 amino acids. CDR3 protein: CGSPGRGGKNTQYF. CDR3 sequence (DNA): TGTGGCAGCCCGGGGAGGGGGGGCAAAAACACTCAGTACTTC.

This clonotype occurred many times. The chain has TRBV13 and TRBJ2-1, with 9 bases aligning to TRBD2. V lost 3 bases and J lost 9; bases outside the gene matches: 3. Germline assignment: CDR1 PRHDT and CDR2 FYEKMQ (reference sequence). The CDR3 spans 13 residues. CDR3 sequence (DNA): TGTGCCAGCAGCTTGCTAGCGGGGCTTGAGCAGTTCTTC. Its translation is CASSLLAGLEQFF.